Sequencing of this T cell receptor beta chain was carried out in a study of CD8 T cells in ankylosing spondylitis. General observations from the study: CD8+ by phenotype, disease-linked clones were relatively rare in peripheral blood.

Per germline, CDR1 MGHRA and CDR2 YSYEKL. Trimming removed 0 bases from V and 13 bases from J, with 13 bases in between. The CDR3 is 13 amino acids. In this sample, this clonotype turned up a few times. Antigen: not known. TCRdb independently ran MiXCR on the 5' RACE reads; one entry per CDR3 protein. Here the sample spans about 340,000 distinct CDR3 sequences, about 15% being singletons. This chain uses TRBV4-1 with TRBJ2-1, with D perhaps TRBD1 (6 bases). This clonotype was sampled from a male donor with ankylosing spondylitis or in good health (not recorded which). The sample was blood, either unsorted or a sorted T cell fraction (not recorded which). The CDR3 spells CASSQESGTPQFF. CDR3 sequence (DNA): TGCGCCAGCAGCCAAGAGTCCGGGACACCCCAGTTCTTC.